What follows describes a single TCR beta chain. The sample belongs to a study of preoperative IRX-2 immunotherapy in early breast cancer. Treatment meaning: preoperative locoregional IRX-2 cytokine immunotherapy. Patients received preoperative, locoregional IRX-2 cytokine immunotherapy in a phase Ib study. Profiling relied on immunoSEQ multiplex PCR, and the TCRdb table lists in-frame clones only, not all of them. The sample yields roughly 42,000 clones, approximately 80% seen once. The receptor was derived from a human donor with breast cancer. The source material was tumor tissue, sampled after IRX-2 immunotherapy.

CDR3 DNA: TGCAGCGCCCGAAAAGGGACAGAAAACTATGGCTACACCTTC. Its protein product is CSARKGTENYGYTF. The chain recombines TRBV29-1 with TRBJ1-2, with 7 positions matching TRBD1. V shed 7 bases, J shed 2 bases, and the junction held 10 bases outside the gene matches. The V gene's germline CDR1 is SQVTM and CDR2 ANQGSEA. The CDR3 is 14 amino acids.